This T cell receptor (beta chain) was identified in a study of blood T cell repertoires in COVID-19. About the research overall: The samples span acute and convalescent COVID-19 from the United States, Italy and Spain. The cDNA or gDNA used as material had been derived from T cells, B-cell-depleted T cells, or PBMCs.

Repertoires were generated with immunoSEQ multiplex PCR, while TCRdb's copy carries only in-frame clones and drops some. Seen here are roughly 140,000 clones, 80% observed once, and the top ten hold over 4%. Trimming removed 4 bases from V and 5 bases from J; junction bases left unmatched: 5. CDR3 length equals 13 residues. Germline V gene lookup returns CDR1 LNHDA and CDR2 SQIVND (reference sequence). This clone was found a few times. The material sequenced was peripheral blood. This receptor was taken from a woman between 45 and 65 years old with acute or convalescent COVID-19. The chain couples TRBV19 to TRBJ2-7; TRBD1 agrees at 7 bases. The CDR3 reads CASSTRQGDEQYF. DNA of the CDR3: TGTGCCAGTAGTACCCGACAGGGTGACGAGCAGTACTTC.